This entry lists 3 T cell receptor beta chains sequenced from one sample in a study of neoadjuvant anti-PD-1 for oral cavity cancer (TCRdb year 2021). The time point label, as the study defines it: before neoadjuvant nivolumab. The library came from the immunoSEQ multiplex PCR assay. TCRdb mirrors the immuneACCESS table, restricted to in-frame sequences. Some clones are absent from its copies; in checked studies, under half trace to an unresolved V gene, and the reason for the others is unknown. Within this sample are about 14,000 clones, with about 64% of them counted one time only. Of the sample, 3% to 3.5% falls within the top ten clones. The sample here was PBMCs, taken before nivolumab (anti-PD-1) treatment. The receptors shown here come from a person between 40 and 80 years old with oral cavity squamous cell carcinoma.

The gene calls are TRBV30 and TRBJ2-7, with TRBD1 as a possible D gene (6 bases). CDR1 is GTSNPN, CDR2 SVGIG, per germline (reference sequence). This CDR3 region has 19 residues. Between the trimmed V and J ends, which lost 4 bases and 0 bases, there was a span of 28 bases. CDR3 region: CAWTAIFRTEHLSSYEQYF. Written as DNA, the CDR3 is TGTGCCTGGACAGCCATATTTAGGACAGAGCATCTAAGCTCCTACGAGCAGTACTTC.

As DNA, the CDR3 is TGCGCCAGCAGCTTGGGGACAGATCATCAGCCCCAGCATTTT. Amino acids: CASSLGTDHQPQHF. The rearrangement uses TRBV5-1 and TRBJ1-5, with D tentatively TRBD1 (6 bases). The ends were cut back, 0 bases at V and 5 bases at J, with 9 bases in the middle. The CDR3 extends over 14 amino acids. Germline assignment: CDR1 SGHRS and CDR2 YFSETQ.

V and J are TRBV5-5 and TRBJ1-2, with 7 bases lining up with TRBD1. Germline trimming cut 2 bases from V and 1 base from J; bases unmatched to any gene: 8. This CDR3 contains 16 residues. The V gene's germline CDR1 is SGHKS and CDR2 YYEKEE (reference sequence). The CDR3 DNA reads TGTGCCAGCAGCTTAAAACAGGGGAGGGATAACTATGGCTACACCTTC. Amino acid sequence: CASSLKQGRDNYGYTF.